This note documents a single T cell receptor (beta chain) sequence. Its antigen is unidentified. This specimen comes from a study of cytomegalovirus exposure and HLA in healthy donors. V lost 0 bases to trimming and J lost 7 bases, with 21 bases between them. This CDR3 has 18 amino acids. Vbeta (60) and Jbeta (13) primers were used in the PCR. Assay: immunoSEQ multiplex PCR; the TCRdb copy retains only in-frame clones and omits some. The data contain 170,000 or so clones, approximately 80% of them seen just once; the ten biggest clones take up approximately 6.8%. The study's findings and limits: In an earlier analysis, productive rearrangement rates for most beta V segments clustered near 87% or 30%. As a later analysis revealed, most CMV-associated TCR beta chains appeared HLA-restricted. The presence/absence work took it that sequencing depth was about the same across donors.

The chain recombines TRBV6-7 with TRBJ1-4; maybe TRBD1 (5 bases). TRBV6-7 is sorted into the ORF group, with uncertain function. This TCR came from a man aged 25 to 45 in good health and CMV-seropositive. The sample consisted of PBMCs. The DNA for the CDR3 is TGTGCCAGCAGTTACTCGAAAGGCAAAGGGGCAGAAGGTGAAAAACTGTTTTTT. Translation gives CASSYSKGKGAEGEKLFF.